Listed here are 2 T cell receptor beta chains from one sample, sequenced in a study of cytomegalovirus exposure and HLA in healthy donors. The PCR was carried out with 60 Vbeta primers and 13 Jbeta primers. Here immunoSEQ multiplex PCR was the method, and the copy in TCRdb shows in-frame clones only, minus some. The data show 90,000 to 120,000 clones, around 73% seen once. Material for sequencing was PBMCs. The source is a woman aged 40 to 55 in good health and CMV-seronegative.

The chain has TRBV7-3 and TRBJ2-1, with TRBD2 identical over 7 bases. CDR3 size: 16 residues. Trimming at V came to 1 base and at J to 1 base, leaving 4 bases not matched to a gene. Looked up from germline, CDR1 is SGHTA and CDR2 is FQGTGA. The CDR3 DNA is TGTGCCAGCAGCTTAAACCCGGGAGGTTCCTACAATGAGCAGTTCTTC. Amino acids: CASSLNPGGSYNEQFF.

The chain uses TRBV28 and TRBJ2-7; 7 bases line up with TRBD2. Per germline, CDR1 MDHEN and CDR2 SYDVKM. The CDR3 consists of 14 residues. With V trimmed by 8 bases and J by 6 bases, 13 bases remained unmatched. CDR3 DNA: TGTGCCAGCCGCCGCCCGGGAGGAAGTGGCGAGCAGTACTTC. Protein product: CASRRPGGSGEQYF.